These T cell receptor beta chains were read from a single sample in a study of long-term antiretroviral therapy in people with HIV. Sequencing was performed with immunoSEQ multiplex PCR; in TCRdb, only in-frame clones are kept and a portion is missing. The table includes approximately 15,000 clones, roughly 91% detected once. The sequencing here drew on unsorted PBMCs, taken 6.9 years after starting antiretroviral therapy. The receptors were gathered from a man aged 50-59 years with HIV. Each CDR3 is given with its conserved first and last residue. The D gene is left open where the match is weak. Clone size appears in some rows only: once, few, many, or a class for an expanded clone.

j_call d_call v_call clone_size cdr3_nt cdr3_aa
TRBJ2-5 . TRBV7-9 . TGTGCCAGCAGCCCGCAGAACCAAGAGACCCAGTACTTC CASSPQNQETQYF
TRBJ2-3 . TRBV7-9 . TGTGCCAGCAGCTTTCTTGAGTATGGCTTCCGCTCACTAGCAGATACGCAGTATTTT CASSFLEYGFRSLADTQYF
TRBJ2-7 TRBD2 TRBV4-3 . TGCGCCAGCAGCCAAGAACGGGAGGTGTACGAGCAGTACTTC CASSQEREVYEQYF
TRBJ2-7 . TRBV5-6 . TGTGCCAGCAGCTTGGGTGTATATGGCGAGCAGTACTTC CASSLGVYGEQYF
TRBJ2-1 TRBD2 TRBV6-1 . TGTGCCAGCAGTGAAAAGGGAGAACTAGCGGGAGGGAGCTCCTACAATGAGCAGTTCTTC CASSEKGELAGGSSYNEQFF
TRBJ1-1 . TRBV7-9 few TGTGCCAGCAGCTTCAACAGGGTCGACACTGAAGCTTTCTTT CASSFNRVDTEAFF
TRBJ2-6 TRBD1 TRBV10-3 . TGTGCCATATTAGCAGGGGGCGTTTCCCCCTCTGGGGCCAACGTCCTGACTTTC CAILAGGVSPSGANVLTF
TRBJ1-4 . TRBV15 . TGTGCCACCAGCAGGGCCCTGGGACCCCCCCGGGAAAAACTGTTTTTT CATSRALGPPREKLFF
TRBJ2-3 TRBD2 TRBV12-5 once TGTGCTAGTGGCGCGGCGGGAGGGTGGCCAGATACGCAGTATTTT CASGAAGGWPDTQYF
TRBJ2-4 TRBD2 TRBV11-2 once TGTGCCAGCAGCTTAGGGGGAGGGGCGGGAGCCAAAAACATTCAGTACTTC CASSLGGGAGAKNIQYF
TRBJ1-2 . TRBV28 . TGTGCCAGCAGTTTATCCGGACAAGGGGACTATGGCTACACCTTC CASSLSGQGDYGYTF
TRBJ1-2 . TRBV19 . TGTGCCAGTAGTGAGGGGGGCCTGAACTATGGCTACACCTTC CASSEGGLNYGYTF
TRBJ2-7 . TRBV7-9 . TGTGCCAGCAGCTTACAAATCCACGAGCAGTACTTC CASSLQIHEQYF
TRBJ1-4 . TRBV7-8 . TGTGCCAGCAGCCCTAGCGGTCGTCAGGGCGGAGAAAAACTGTTTTTT CASSPSGRQGGEKLFF
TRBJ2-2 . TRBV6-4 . TGTGCCAGCAGTGACTCGCTCGGGTCCGGGGAGCTGTTTTTT CASSDSLGSGELFF
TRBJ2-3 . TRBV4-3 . TGCGCCAGCAGCCAAGATCGGAGTACAGATACGCAGTATTTT CASSQDRSTDTQYF
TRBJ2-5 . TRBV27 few TGTGCCAGCAGTCCGACCGGAGGAAGGGTTCAAGAGACCCAGTACTTC CASSPTGGRVQETQYF
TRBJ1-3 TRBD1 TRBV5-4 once TGTGCCAGCAGCTTGGGGCAGGGGGCCGGAAACACCATATATTTT CASSLGQGAGNTIYF
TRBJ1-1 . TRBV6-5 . TGTGCCAGCAGTTACTCGATAATGTCAGTTGAAGCTTTCTTT CASSYSIMSVEAFF
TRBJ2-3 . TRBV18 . TGTGCCAGCTCACCACCGTCGAATTCAGATACGCAGTATTTT CASSPPSNSDTQYF
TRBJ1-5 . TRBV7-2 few TGTGCCAGCAGCTTAGTAACAGGGAGCAATCAGCCCCAGCATTTT CASSLVTGSNQPQHF
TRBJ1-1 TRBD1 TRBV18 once TGTGCCAGCTCACCACTGGACAGGGGCACCGAAGCTTTCTTT CASSPLDRGTEAFF
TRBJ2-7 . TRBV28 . TGTGCCAGCGGGCAGGAGCCCTTTAGAGAGCAGTACTTC CASGQEPFREQYF
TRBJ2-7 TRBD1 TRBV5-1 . TGCGCCAGCAGCGCACAGGGGGTTGGCCCCTACGAGCAGTACTTC CASSAQGVGPYEQYF
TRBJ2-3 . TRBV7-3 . TGTGCCAGCAGCTTAACGGGGGGGGCCTTCACAGATACGCAGTATTTT CASSLTGGAFTDTQYF
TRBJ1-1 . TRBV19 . TGTGCCAGCGCCTTACAGGGATCAGGGCGGATGAACACTGAAGCTTTCTTT CASALQGSGRMNTEAFF
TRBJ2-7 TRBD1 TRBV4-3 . TGCGCCAGCAGCGCACAATTCGGGACAGAAAGCTCCTACGAGCAGTACTTC CASSAQFGTESSYEQYF
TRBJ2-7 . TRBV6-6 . TGTGCCAGCAGCCCCAGGGTGGAGTCCTACGAGCAGTACTTC CASSPRVESYEQYF
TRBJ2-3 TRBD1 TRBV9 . TGTGCCAGCAGCGTAGAACAGGGGCCAGATACGCAGTATTTT CASSVEQGPDTQYF
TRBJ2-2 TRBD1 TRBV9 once TGTGCCAGCAGCGTAGGGCCAGGGGGATACGGCGGGGAGCTGTTTTTT CASSVGPGGYGGELFF
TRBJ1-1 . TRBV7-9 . TGTGCCAGCAGCGATTGGAACACTGAAGCTTTCTTT CASSDWNTEAFF
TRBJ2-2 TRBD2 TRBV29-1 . TGCAGCGTCCACGGACTAGCGGGAGGGTCTGGGTCCGGGGAGCTGTTTTTT CSVHGLAGGSGSGELFF
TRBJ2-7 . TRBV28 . TGTGCCAGCAGGCAGCTGGGCTACGAGCAGTACTTC CASRQLGYEQYF
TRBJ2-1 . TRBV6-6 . . CASSTSVGQFF
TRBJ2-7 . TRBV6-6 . TGTGCCAGCAGTTACCTTAGGCGTGGCTCCTACGAGCAGTACTTC CASSYLRRGSYEQYF
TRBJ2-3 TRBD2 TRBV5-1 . TGCGCCAGCAGCTTGGCTCTAGCGGGAGGGCCAGGGGGCACAGATACGCAGTATTTT CASSLALAGGPGGTDTQYF
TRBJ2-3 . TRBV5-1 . TGCGCCAGCAGCTTAGGGAGCGGGCTTTACACAGATACGCAGTATTTT CASSLGSGLYTDTQYF
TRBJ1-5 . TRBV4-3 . TGCGCCAGCAGCCAAGATTCGACAGACAATCAGCCCCAGCATTTT CASSQDSTDNQPQHF
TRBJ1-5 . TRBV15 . TGTGCCACCAGCAGAGATCAGGGCGGCGGTCAGCCCCAGCATTTT CATSRDQGGGQPQHF
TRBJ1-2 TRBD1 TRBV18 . TGTGCCAGCTCACGCTCGACAGGGTACGGCTACACCTTC CASSRSTGYGYTF
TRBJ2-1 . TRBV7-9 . TGTGCCAGCAGCTTAGATCTCCGGGGGAGCTCCTACAATGAGCAGTTCTTC CASSLDLRGSSYNEQFF
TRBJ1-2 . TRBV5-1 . TGCGCCAGCAGCTTGGGACAGTATGGCTACACCTTC CASSLGQYGYTF
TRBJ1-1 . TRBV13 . TGTGCCAGCAGCACCAACTCAGGGGTGTACACTGAAGCTTTCTTT CASSTNSGVYTEAFF
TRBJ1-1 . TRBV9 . TGTGCCAGCACCTCGGAAGGGTTGGGCACTGAAGCTTTCTTT CASTSEGLGTEAFF
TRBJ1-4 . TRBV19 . TGTGCCAGTAGTATCCCAACCCTTGGGTTTAATGAAAAACTGTTTTTT CASSIPTLGFNEKLFF
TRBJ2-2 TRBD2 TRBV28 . TGTGCCAGCAGTTCTCGGGATAGCGGGAGGGCCAGGGGCGGGGAGCTGTTTTTT CASSSRDSGRARGGELFF
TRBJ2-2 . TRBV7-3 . TGTGCCAGCAGCTTAGCGGTCAACACCGGGGAGCTGTTTTTT CASSLAVNTGELFF
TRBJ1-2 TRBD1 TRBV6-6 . TGTGCCAGCAGTTCCAGGACAGGGAGCGGCTACACCTTC CASSSRTGSGYTF
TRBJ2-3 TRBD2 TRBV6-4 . TGTGCCAGCGGAGCGGGAGGGCCGGAGACAGATACGCAGTATTTT CASGAGGPETDTQYF
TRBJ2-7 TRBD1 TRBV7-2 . TGTGCCAGCAGCTTCTGGACAGGAGAGTACGAGCAGTACTTC CASSFWTGEYEQYF
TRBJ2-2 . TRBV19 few TGTGCCAGTATCCCAGGGGTCACCGGGGAGCTGTTTTTT CASIPGVTGELFF
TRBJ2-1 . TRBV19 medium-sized TGTGCCAGTAAGGAGGTCTATCTCGATGAGCAGTTCTTC CASKEVYLDEQFF
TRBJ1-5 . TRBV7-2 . TGTGCCAGCAGCTTAGGTGGTTTGCAGCCCCAGCATTTT CASSLGGLQPQHF
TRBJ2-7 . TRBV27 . TGTGCCACCTCCGGACAGTCCTACGGCGAGCAGTACTTC CATSGQSYGEQYF
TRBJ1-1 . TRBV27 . TGTGCCAGCAGTTTGGCAGGGTCGCCTTTTAATGAAGCTTTCTTT CASSLAGSPFNEAFF
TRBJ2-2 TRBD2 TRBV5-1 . TGCGCCAGCAGCTGGAGCGGGAGCGGCACCGGGGAGCTGTTTTTT CASSWSGSGTGELFF
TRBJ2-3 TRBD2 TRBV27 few TGTGCCAGCAGTTTAATCCCTAGCGGGGGAACAGATACGCAGTATTTT CASSLIPSGGTDTQYF
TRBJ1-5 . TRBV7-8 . TGTGCCAGCAGCTCGGGACGGTATAATCAGCCCCAGCATTTT CASSSGRYNQPQHF
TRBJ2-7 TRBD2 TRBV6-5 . TGTGCCAGCAGTTTAGCGGGAACCTACGAGCAGTACTTC CASSLAGTYEQYF
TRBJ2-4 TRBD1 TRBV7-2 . TGTGCCAGCAGCAAAACAGGGGGCAAAAACATTCAGTACTTC CASSKTGGKNIQYF